This section outlines one TCR beta chain sequence together with its context. Its cognate antigen has yet to be identified. Base qualities are not provided; no much larger clone lies one nucleotide away. The cohort comprised more than 550 healthy bone marrow donors. At the time of sampling, all cohort members were nominally healthy, though unrecorded immune exposures were likely present. The donor tested CMV seropositive and was one of the 289 seropositive cohort members. Each donor provided a peripheral blood sample, and peripheral blood mononuclear cells were used for TCR beta sequencing. Genomic DNA extraction from the blood cell samples was performed with the Qiagen DNeasy Blood Extraction Kit. This sample is drawn from a study of cytomegalovirus exposure and HLA in healthy donors (dated by TCRdb to about 2017). As for the study more broadly: An earlier analysis of 550 to 700 of the donors reported 250 to 300 Gb of sequence data and around 120 million unique TCR beta sequences from about 179 million T cells. Both class I and class II loci were covered by HLA typing, at four-digit resolution. The later analysis used no new phenotypic data to find candidate immune exposures, relying instead on TCR beta sequences and their occurrence across donors. The study used immunosequencing to profile the T cell repertoires of under 700 subjects and linked those repertoires to cytomegalovirus serostatus. Every repertoire in the discovery cohort had been generated on one and the same sequencing platform. In a later analysis, previously published TCR beta repertoires from about 670 donors were re-analyzed and high-resolution HLA genotyping was added so that TCR occurrence patterns could be studied. An earlier analysis of 500 to 650 of the donors applied high-throughput TCR beta sequencing to assess whether each TCR beta V gene segment acted as functional or pseudogenic. On average, roughly 250,000 unique TCR beta nucleotide sequences were sequenced per donor among 350 to 400 genotyped donors of the cohort, with 15% to 20% of those sequences being non-productive. Besides the first cohort of 500 to 700 subjects, a separate validation cohort made up of roughly 130 different subjects was used. Roughly 300 gigabases of sequencing data and roughly 81 million unique TCR sequences made up an early release that covered under 750 HLA-typed donors. Genome-wide SNP genotypes for about 65% of the roughly 670 donors were used in a later genetic analysis, which treated that subset as a discovery cohort. A handful of DR-DQ haplotypes were handled as single units for association and clustering because linkage in the cohort was strong. Of the approximately 400 genotyped donors, 70% to 90% were placed in the genetic ancestry cluster associated with self-reported Caucasian donors. The aim of the study was to test whether cataloging public T cell receptors could identify signatures of past pathogen exposure. The study combined high-throughput TCR immunosequencing, statistical association of individual TCRs with disease status, and machine learning to predict cytomegalovirus infection status. Donor age, sex, ethnicity and CMV serostatus were compiled together with the repertoire data. The number of typed donors differed by locus: roughly 629-640 for A, B, C, DRB1 and DQB1; roughly 510 for DQA1; about 600 for DPA1; and 450 to 480 for DPB1.

Library creation used the immunoSEQ multiplex PCR assay. For the multiplex PCR, a mixture combining 60 forward primers for TCR Vbeta segments and 13 reverse primers for TCR Jbeta segments was used. A multiplex PCR assay on genomic DNA amplified the CDR3 region of rearranged TCR beta genes. Amplified TCR beta libraries were sequenced as 87-base-pair reads on the Illumina HiSeq System. In the authors' own workflow: A later analysis tallied 80 million to 95 million unique TCR beta chains across the 550 to 850 repertoires, and around 12 million of those chains were shared by two or more donors. Raw reads were error-corrected and collapsed into unique sequences with a nearest-neighbor algorithm that merged closely related sequences to remove PCR and sequencing errors. To assign V, D and J gene segments, CDR3 sequences were aligned to IMGT reference sequences. For a sequence to be retained, a match of at least six nucleotides was required to both a V gene segment and a J gene segment. A rearrangement counted as productive if the CDR3 had no stop codons and remained in frame with V and J, and every other rearrangement counted as non-productive. CDR3 was defined by IMGT convention, running from the second conserved V-encoded cysteine to the conserved J-encoded phenylalanine. In an earlier analysis of 587 of the donors, sequences lacking an unambiguous match to a single V gene segment were excluded. An earlier analysis of 587 of the donors classified V segments as functional when productive rearrangements were above 56.7% and as segregating when the standard deviation between donors was above 5%. A statistical classification framework was built to diagnose cytomegalovirus status from the catalog of TCR beta chain sequences. In a later analysis, TCR nucleotide sequences were compared against IMGT/GENE-DB human TR gene sequences so that V and J genes could be assigned. A later analysis assigned CDR3 sequences and most-parsimonious VDJ recombination scenarios with the TCRdist pipeline. In a later analysis, every TCR beta chain was defined by the combination of its CDR3 amino acid sequence and its V-gene family, and reads without a unique V-gene family were dropped. To address suspected cross-contamination and a sequencing artifact, a later analysis removed 592 highly shared, low-generation-probability nucleotide sequences. In a later analysis, a clonal expansion index was calculated for each public chain from normalized within-repertoire ranks of inferred template counts. In a later analysis, generation probabilities were computed with a VDJ recombination model fitted to out-of-frame rearrangements, and the resulting probabilities were checked against IGoR. A later analysis scored TCR-TCR, TCR-HLA and TCR-CMV co-occurrence with hypergeometric tests, applying a repertoire-size bias correction to TCR pairs. A later analysis estimated false discovery rates by permuting HLA or CMV assignments 20 times. In a later analysis, co-occurring TCRs were grouped using DBSCAN, with TCRdist sequence similarity added in when clustering inside HLA-allele-positive subsets. Repertoires with fewer than 30,000 or more than 120,000 public chains, plus five repertoires with anomalous nucleotide sharing, were excluded from co-occurrence clustering. TCRdb holds this immuneACCESS table with in-frame rearrangements only. Some clones are missing; in checked studies, unresolved V genes explain under half, and the rest has no known cause. V and J calls and clone size are as listed in that table; D and trimming were resolved from the DNA. Here the sample has about 140,000 clones; roughly four fifths occur a single time. The ten largest clones represent about 3.2% of the sample.

The CDR3 goes from the cysteine to the phenylalanine over 16 residues. CDR3 DNA is the only sequence kept; it has 48 bases, read in frame from the first base. Trimming costs V 0 bases and J 8 bases, and their ends lie 16 bases apart. CDR1 and CDR2, per the germline V gene, are MNHEY and SVGAGI. Results and caveats for the whole study, not just this receptor: In a later analysis, TCR association rates were found to vary across HLA loci, with the most associated TCRs seen for DRB1 alleles and the fewest for HLA-C alleles. A few of the identified cytomegalovirus-associated TCR beta chains were confirmed in vitro to be specific for cytomegalovirus antigens. According to a later genetic analysis, donors in an Asian-associated ancestry cluster had fewer N-insertions in productive TCRs than the approximately 710-donor mean. According to a later analysis, most CMV-associated TCR beta chains appeared to be HLA-restricted, and the HLA associations seemed to be driven largely by CMV exposure. A further reported finding was that TCR beta sequences accurately predicted the HLA-A and HLA-B alleles for most subjects in the first cohort. In an earlier analysis of around 600 of the donors, most TCR beta V segments appeared in productive rearrangements about 87% or about 30% of the time, broadly matching IMGT annotations. Some IMGT-functional V segments, including TRBV6-2 and TRBV6-3, could not be told apart with the 87-base-pair reads, so those segments were excluded. The sequencing pipeline was judged likely to have produced a cluster of highly shared sequence variants as a technical artifact. The classifier was reported to diagnose cytomegalovirus status with high specificity and sensitivity in both the original and validation cohorts. While some public TCRs were present in many individuals, most TCR sequences turned up only very rarely across donors. In a later analysis, several top co-occurrence clusters were reported to appear linked to parvovirus B19, influenza, CMV and Epstein-Barr virus. Assigning TCR associations to individual alleles was difficult when HLA alleles, especially DR and DQ, strongly co-occurred. Because counts were too low, approximately 15 rarely observed V segments, including chromosome 9 orphons, were excluded from the earlier analysis of fewer than 650 of the donors. Presence/absence analyses assumed roughly uniform sequencing depth across donors, an assumption that may not hold. In a later analysis, HLA-associated TCR beta chains showed more clonal expansion and lower generation probabilities than non-associated chains that were equally common. The only immune exposure information available for the cohort was CMV serostatus. A later analysis associated about 17,000 TCR beta sequences with specific HLA alleles at a false discovery rate of 0.05. An association between a missense DCLRE1C variant and V-gene and J-gene trimming of TCR beta chains was found in a later genetic analysis and replicated in an independent cohort. It was suggested by the authors that the approach could potentially be generalized to other disease states and immunological phenotypes. In the study, around 150 TCR beta chains were listed as associated with cytomegalovirus. Linkage disequilibrium might explain the correlated functional status among segregating V segments, but an unknown experimental factor could not be excluded. Because some donors lacked HLA typing at each locus, the association tests relied only on the typed subset. The cohort was sequenced for TCR beta chains only, and without alpha or paired-chain data the features that could be detected were limited.

The sequence links TRBV6-5 to TRBJ1-4, and TRBD1 may be the D gene, going by 5 matching bases. The clonotype originates from a man aged 18 to 30 in good health and CMV-seropositive. Sequencing was performed on PBMCs. Here the CDR3 is given as CASSYSGGGPSEKLFF. The DNA sequence is as follows: TGTGCCAGCAGTTACTCGGGGGGAGGTCCAAGCGAAAAACTGTTTTTT.